A selection of T cell receptor beta chains follows, all from one sample in a study of blood T cell repertoires in COVID-19. Clones were sequenced by immunoSEQ multiplex PCR, and TCRdb holds only the in-frame ones, with some missing. The table shows about 130,000 clones, with roughly four fifths occurring only once. The sample comprised peripheral blood. All receptors come from a man of 80 years or more with COVID-19, enrolled during active disease. Both conserved end residues are part of each CDR3. D genes are given only for firm matches. Expanded clones are given a class, and other clones once, few, many or no size at all.

. TRBJ2-5 TRBV4-3 . CASSQLWGVRETQYF TGCGCCAGCAGCCAGTTATGGGGGGTACGAGAGACCCAGTACTTC
. TRBJ2-7 TRBV11-2 TRBD1 CASSLVGRGQYEQYF TGTGCCAGCAGCTTAGTTGGCAGGGGGCAGTACGAGCAGTACTTC
. TRBJ2-7 TRBV11-2 TRBD2 CASSLAGTRHYEQYF TGTGCCAGCAGCTTAGCCGGGACTAGGCACTACGAGCAGTACTTC
. TRBJ2-7 TRBV11-1 TRBD2 CASSRGGSYEQYF TGTGCCAGCAGCCGCGGGGGATCCTACGAGCAGTACTTC
. TRBJ2-7 TRBV10-1 TRBD2 CASTVLRDYPAQYF TGCGCCAGCACCGTTCTCCGGGACTATCCAGCTCAGTACTTC
. TRBJ2-3 TRBV6-5 TRBD1 CASLDREITDTQYF TGTGCCAGCCTAGACAGGGAAATCACAGATACGCAGTATTTT
. TRBJ2-1 TRBV6-5 . CASSRDSEDNEQFF TGTGCCAGCAGCCGGGATTCGGAAGACAATGAGCAGTTCTTC
. TRBJ2-7 TRBV19 . CASSITGSYEQYF TGTGCCAGTAGTATAACAGGTTCCTACGAGCAGTACTTC
few TRBJ1-4 TRBV18 . CASSLTKGFDEKLFF TGTGCCAGCTCCCTAACAAAGGGGTTCGATGAAAAACTGTTTTTT
. TRBJ2-4 TRBV19 . CASSTGLQQDIQYF TGTGCCAGTAGTACGGGACTCCAACAGGACATTCAGTACTTC
. TRBJ2-3 TRBV5-1 TRBD1 CASSLTGGNTDTQYF TGCGCCAGCAGCTTGACAGGGGGCAACACAGATACGCAGTATTTT
few TRBJ2-2 TRBV7-6 . CASSLSPDAGTGELFF TGTGCCAGCAGCTTAAGCCCCGACGCAGGCACCGGGGAGCTGTTTTTT
. TRBJ1-5 TRBV29-1 . CSAEILGNQPQHF TGCAGCGCTGAGATTCTAGGCAATCAGCCCCAGCATTTT
. TRBJ2-7 TRBV5-4 TRBD2 CASSRKTSDYEQYF TGTGCCAGCAGCAGAAAGACTAGCGACTACGAGCAGTACTTC
. TRBJ2-7 TRBV7-3 . CASSPMGGRVNGQYF TGTGCCAGCAGCCCAATGGGGGGGCGTGTCAACGGGCAGTACTTC
. TRBJ1-2 TRBV6-6 TRBD1 CASSGRTGGSWYGYTF TGTGCCAGCAGTGGAAGGACAGGGGGCTCATGGTATGGCTACACCTTC
. TRBJ1-1 TRBV6-5 . CASRAARGMNTEAFF TGTGCCAGCAGGGCAGCGCGGGGCATGAACACTGAAGCTTTCTTT
. TRBJ2-5 TRBV19 . CASSIAGLQETQYF TGTGCCAGTAGTATCGCAGGGCTGCAAGAGACCCAGTACTTC
. TRBJ1-2 TRBV6-5 . CASSFQGNYGYTF TGTGCCAGCAGTTTTCAGGGGAACTATGGCTACACCTTC
. TRBJ1-6 TRBV6-6 TRBD1 CASSPRDRGSYNSPLHF TGTGCCAGCAGTCCACGGGACAGGGGATCCTATAATTCACCCCTCCACTTT
. TRBJ1-4 TRBV4-1 TRBD1 CASSQVQGWTNEKLFF TGCGCCAGCAGCCAAGTACAGGGGTGGACTAATGAAAAACTGTTTTTT
. TRBJ2-3 TRBV7-2 . CASSRSPKSDTQYF TGTGCCAGCAGCCGTTCCCCTAAGTCGGATACGCAGTATTTT
few TRBJ2-7 TRBV5-6 . CASSLGGGSYEQYF TGTGCCAGCAGCTTGGGTGGCGGTTCCTACGAGCAGTACTTC
once TRBJ2-7 TRBV4-1 TRBD2 CASSQDWYSGRKTSF TGCGCCAGCAGCCAAGATTGGTATAGCGGGAGGAAAACTAGCTTC
. TRBJ1-1 TRBV10-3 . CATSVGQNTEAFF TGTGCCACCTCGGTGGGGCAGAACACTGAAGCTTTCTTT
few TRBJ1-5 TRBV3-1/TRBV3-2 . CASSQSFKGRVQPQHF TGTGCCAGCAGCCAATCGTTCAAGGGGCGCGTTCAGCCCCAGCATTTT
few TRBJ1-1 TRBV7-6 . CASSFQTGTEAFF TGTGCCAGCAGCTTCCAGACAGGCACTGAAGCTTTCTTT
. TRBJ2-7 TRBV5-1 . CASSLVGGQNEQYF TGCGCCAGCAGCTTGGTAGGAGGGCAGAACGAGCAGTACTTC
. TRBJ1-4 TRBV5-1 . CASSAGGGEKLFF TGCGCCAGCTCGGCCGGGGGTGGTGAAAAACTGTTTTTT
few TRBJ1-2 TRBV5-1 . CASSLESFYGYTF TGCGCCAGCAGCTTGGAGAGCTTCTATGGCTACACCTTC
. TRBJ2-1 TRBV6-1 . CASSREMRNGEQFF TGTGCCAGCAGTCGTGAAATGCGCAATGGTGAGCAGTTCTTC
. TRBJ1-4 TRBV27 TRBD1 CASSLLGQSNEKLFF TGTGCCAGCAGTTTATTGGGACAGTCTAATGAAAAACTGTTTTTT
. TRBJ1-6 TRBV2 . CATRGQSSYNSPLHF TGTGCCACCCGAGGACAGAGCTCCTATAATTCACCCCTCCACTTT
. TRBJ2-1 TRBV28 TRBD2 CASTTLRTSGRVSPYNEQFF TGTGCCAGCACCACACTCCGGACTAGCGGGAGAGTGAGTCCTTACAATGAGCAGTTCTTC
. TRBJ2-2 TRBV7-8 TRBD2 CASSLRRGLAGAIGELFF TGTGCCAGCAGCCTAAGGAGGGGACTAGCGGGAGCCATCGGGGAGCTGTTTTTT
. TRBJ2-3 TRBV7-3 TRBD2 CASSLTLLAGAQDTQYF TGTGCCAGCAGCTTAACCTTACTAGCGGGAGCGCAGGATACGCAGTATTTT
. TRBJ1-5 TRBV6-5 . CASSHRQESNQPQHF TGTGCCAGCAGTCATCGACAGGAGAGCAATCAGCCCCAGCATTTT
. TRBJ1-1 TRBV6-5 . CASSNLRGLEAFF TGTGCCAGCAGTAATCTCAGGGGTCTGGAAGCTTTCTTT
. TRBJ2-1 TRBV10-3 TRBD2 CAISDLAGANEQFF TGTGCCATCAGTGACCTAGCGGGAGCCAATGAGCAGTTCTTC
. TRBJ2-3 TRBV4-1 TRBD2 CASSQDSTSGRASPDTQYF TGCGCCAGCAGCCAAGATAGCACTAGCGGGAGGGCCAGTCCAGATACGCAGTATTTT
. TRBJ1-2 TRBV13 . CASSLGSMGAGYTF TGTGCCAGCAGCTTAGGTTCTATGGGGGCGGGCTACACCTTC
few TRBJ1-2 TRBV7-8 . CASSLVTSYGYTF TGTGCCAGCAGCTTAGTCACCAGCTATGGCTACACCTTC
. TRBJ2-1 TRBV5-1 TRBD2 CASRREGVYNEQFF TGCGCCAGCCGCCGGGAGGGGGTATACAATGAGCAGTTCTTC
. TRBJ2-1 TRBV11-2 TRBD2 CASSLGAGAYNEQFF TGTGCCAGCAGCTTAGGAGCGGGGGCCTACAATGAGCAGTTCTTC
. TRBJ2-1 TRBV4-3 TRBD2 CASSQAPGLARGNEQFF TGCGCCAGCAGCCAAGCACCGGGACTAGCGAGGGGGAATGAGCAGTTCTTC
. TRBJ2-7 TRBV12-3/TRBV12-4 TRBD1 CASSRTGLDEQYF TGTGCCAGCAGTAGGACAGGTCTCGACGAGCAGTACTTC
. TRBJ2-3 TRBV2 . CASKLGRGTDTQYF TGTGCCAGCAAGTTGGGGAGGGGGACAGATACGCAGTATTTT
. TRBJ2-2 TRBV28 . CASSRSGRVATGELFF TGTGCCAGCAGCCGCTCGGGCAGGGTAGCCACCGGGGAGCTGTTTTTT
few TRBJ2-1 TRBV11-3 TRBD2 CASSLDQAGTSGYNEQFF TGTGCCAGCAGCTTAGATCAGGCGGGGACTAGCGGCTACAATGAGCAGTTCTTC